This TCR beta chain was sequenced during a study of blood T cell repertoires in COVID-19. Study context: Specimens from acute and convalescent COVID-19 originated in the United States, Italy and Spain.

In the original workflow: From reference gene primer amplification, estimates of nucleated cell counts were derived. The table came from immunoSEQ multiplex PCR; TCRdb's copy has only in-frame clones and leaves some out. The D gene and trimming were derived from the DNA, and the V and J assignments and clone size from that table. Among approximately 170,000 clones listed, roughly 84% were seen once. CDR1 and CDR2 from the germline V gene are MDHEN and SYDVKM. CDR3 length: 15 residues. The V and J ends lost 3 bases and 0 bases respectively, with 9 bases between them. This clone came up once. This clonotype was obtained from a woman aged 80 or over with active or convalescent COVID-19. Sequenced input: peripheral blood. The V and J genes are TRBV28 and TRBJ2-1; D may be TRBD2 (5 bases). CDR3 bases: TGTGCCAGCAGTTTTGTGGGGAGCTCCTACAATGAGCAGTTCTTC. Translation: CASSFVGSSYNEQFF. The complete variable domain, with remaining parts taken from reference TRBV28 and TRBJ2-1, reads DVKVTQSSRYLVKRTGEKVFLECVQDMDHENMFWYRQDPGLGLRLIYFSYDVKMKEKGDIPEGYSVSREKKERFSLILESASTNQTSMYLCASSFVGSSYNEQFFGPGTRLTVL.